Below are 13 T cell receptor beta chains sequenced from a single sample in a study of blood T cell repertoires in COVID-19. Produced via immunoSEQ multiplex PCR; TCRdb's table is partial and in-frame only. Of some 31,000 clones in the sample, approximately 78% were seen once. Sequenced sample: peripheral blood. The receptors derive from an older woman with acute or convalescent COVID-19.

J is TRBJ1-6 and V is TRBV4-1, with 8 nucleotides matching TRBD1. The CDR3 spans 16 residues. The germline V gene has CDR1 MGHRA and CDR2 YSYEKL. V lost 4 bases, J lost 4 bases, and 6 bases stayed unmatched. The CDR3 here is CASSRGQGLYNSPLHF. CDR3 nucleotide sequence: TGCGCCAGCAGCCGCGGACAGGGTCTATATAATTCACCCCTCCACTTT.

V and J are TRBV7-2 and TRBJ2-4; D uncertain. Germline assignment: CDR1 SGHTA and CDR2 FQGNSA. V was trimmed by 5 bases and J by 0 bases, leaving 11 bases between them. The CDR3 has 15 amino acids. The CDR3 loop reads CASSINFLAKNIQYF. CDR3 DNA: TGTGCCAGCAGCATTAATTTTCTAGCCAAAAACATTCAGTACTTC.

This chain's CDR3 is CASSRAGTGANYGYTF. In DNA, the CDR3 is TGTGCCAGCAGCAGAGCCGGGACAGGAGCTAACTATGGCTACACCTTC. The V gene is TRBV7-9, the J gene TRBJ1-2; 8 nucleotides align to TRBD1. Looked up from germline, CDR1 is SEHNR and CDR2 is FQNEAQ (reference sequence). The length of the CDR3 is 16 residues. Trimming removed 5 bases from V and 0 bases from J; junction bases left unmatched: 8. Combining the CDR3 with reference TRBV7-9 and TRBJ1-2 gives the whole variable domain DTGVSQNPRHKITKRGQNVTFRCDPISEHNRLYWYRQTLGQGPEFLTYFQNEAQLEKSRLLSDRFSAERPKGSFSTLEIQRTEQGDSAMYLCASSRAGTGANYGYTFGSGTRLTVV.

The gene calls are TRBV5-6 and TRBJ1-2, with D maybe TRBD1 (6 bases). The V and J ends lost 2 bases and 7 bases respectively, with 18 bases between them. From germline, CDR1 is SGHDT and CDR2 YYEEEE. The CDR3 length is 15 residues. The CDR3 DNA follows: TGTGCCAGCAGCTTCAGGAACAGGGCGGAAAGTGGCTACACCTTC. This gives the protein CASSFRNRAESGYTF.

This clone occurred a few times. The chain is built from TRBV11-2 and TRBJ2-7; weak D call: TRBD1 (6 bases). Between the trimmed V and J ends, which lost 0 bases and 5 bases, there was a span of 11 bases. Germline-derived CDR1 and CDR2 are SGHAT and FQNNGV. The CDR3 is 14 amino acids. DNA of the CDR3: TGTGCCAGCAGCTTAGATACAGGGCTCCACGAGCAGTACTTC. It specifies CASSLDTGLHEQYF.

The CDR3 bases are TGTGCCAGCAGCGGCCGGGACAGGGGCAGGGACGAGCAGTACTTC. Residues: CASSGRDRGRDEQYF. This chain links TRBV9 with TRBJ2-7; the match to TRBD1 covers 10 bases. Germline V lookup: CDR1 SGDLS, CDR2 YYNGEE. The CDR3 loop spans 15 amino acids. V dropped 3 bases and J dropped 5; count of bases not matched to a gene: 8.

The chain joins TRBV27 to TRBJ1-1, with TRBD1 as a possible D gene (5 bases). V shed 6 bases and J shed 1 base, with 12 bases lying between them. The CDR3 runs to 14 residues. Germline V CDR1 and CDR2: MNHEY, SMNVEV (reference sequence). This chain's CDR3 is CASSMRTGNTEAFF. Here the CDR3 DNA reads TGTGCCAGCAGCATGAGAACAGGGAACACTGAAGCTTTCTTT.

The chain carries TRBV25-1 and TRBJ2-5; D uncertain. Between the trimmed V and J ends, which lost 3 bases and 5 bases, there was a span of 7 bases. CDR1 is MGHDK, CDR2 SYGVNS, per germline. The length of the CDR3 is 12 residues. CDR3 coding DNA: TGTGCCAGCAGTGACCTAGTGGAGACCCAGTACTTC. Translation: CASSDLVETQYF.

The chain combines TRBV6-5 with TRBJ1-1; unclear D gene. Germline V gene lookup returns CDR1 MNHEY and CDR2 SVGAGI. This CDR3 is built from 14 residues. V was trimmed by 2 bases and J by 4 bases, leaving 11 bases between them. CDR3 in DNA: TGTGCCAGCAGTTACGCGGGAGCTGGCACTGAAGCTTTCTTT. Its translation is CASSYAGAGTEAFF.

This chain links TRBV7-2 with TRBJ1-2, with D perhaps TRBD1 (6 bases). There are 14 residues in the CDR3. Trimming took 3 bases from V and 2 from J, leaving 10 bases between them. CDR1 and CDR2 from the germline V gene are SGHTA and FQGNSA. The CDR3 region is CASSFQDRNYGYTF. The CDR3 region has the DNA TGTGCCAGCAGCTTCCAGGACAGAAACTATGGCTACACCTTC.

The rearrangement links TRBV19 to TRBJ1-1, with D uncertain. Germline V gene lookup returns CDR1 LNHDA and CDR2 SQIVND (reference sequence). Trimming took 5 bases from V and 1 from J, leaving 8 bases between them. The CDR3 is 13 amino acids. CDR3 bases: TGTGCCAGTAGTGCGTCCGGGAACACTGAAGCTTTCTTT. Protein product: CASSASGNTEAFF.

This clone was counted only a few times. This chain links TRBV5-6 with TRBJ2-7; a possible D gene is TRBD1 (5 bases). V gave up 1 base and J gave up 4 bases, with 12 bases separating them. CDR3 length: 14 amino acids. Germline values: CDR1 SGHDT, CDR2 YYEEEE. CDR3 in amino acids: CASSLRTGRYEQYF. DNA of the CDR3: TGTGCCAGCAGCTTGAGAACAGGTAGATACGAGCAGTACTTC.

The V call is TRBV7-3, the J call TRBJ1-1, with a weak D call TRBD1 (5 bases). Trimming stripped 2 bases from V and 11 bases from J, with 15 bases between. The CDR3 sequence is 13 residues long. CDR1 is SGHTA and CDR2 is FQGTGA in the germline V gene. This CDR3 is CASSLRGGDAAFF. The CDR3 DNA is TGTGCCAGCAGCTTACGGGGAGGGGATGCGGCTTTCTTT.